This T cell receptor beta chain was captured by sequencing in a study of response to subunit inactivated influenza vaccine. Study-wide results and limits: Authors suggested seasonal influenza vaccinations each recruit few new T cells.

Via MiXCR, TCRdb re-called the RT-PCR reads, giving one row per CDR3 protein. The sample holds 650,000 to 800,000 distinct CDR3 sequences, approximately 18% seen once. Turning to this clonotype: Antigen unknown.

Germline CDR1 and CDR2: SEHNR and FQNEAQ (reference sequence). The CDR3 is 16 residues long. The ends lost 1 base at V and 4 bases at J; junction bases unmatched: 4. The starting material was PBMCs from blood, obtained 4 to 6 days after vaccination. The receptor was derived from a man aged 50-60 years who received an inactivated influenza vaccine. The rearrangement uses TRBV7-9 and TRBJ2-1, with 10 bases aligning to TRBD2. As DNA, the CDR3 is TGTGCCAGCAGCTTAGTTCTACTAGCGGGATACAATGAGCAGTTCTTC. This encodes CASSLVLLAGYNEQFF.